This record covers a single T cell receptor (beta chain). Per the original methods: Reference gene primer amplification in the assay estimated nucleated cell counts. Assay: immunoSEQ multiplex PCR; the TCRdb copy retains only in-frame clones and omits some. Clone size and V and J calls were adopted from that table, with D and trimming inferred from the DNA. The table lists 200,000 to 250,000 clones, roughly 80% of them singletons, with around 9.3% in the top ten. The sample is drawn from a study of blood T cell repertoires in COVID-19. Study-wide background: Material from acute and convalescent COVID-19 was sourced from the United States, Italy and Spain. PBMCs, B-cell-depleted T cells, or T cells were the source of the cDNA or gDNA that made up the material.

With V trimmed by 6 bases and J by 8 bases, 2 bases remained unmatched. Germline CDR1 is LNHDA and CDR2 is SQIVND (reference sequence). CDR3 length: 11 amino acids. The specimen sequenced was peripheral blood. The chain uses TRBV19 and TRBJ1-1, with 8 bases fitting TRBD1. This sequence originates from a woman aged 80 or over with acute or convalescent COVID-19. CDR3 sequence (DNA): TGTGCCAGTAGCCGGGACAGGGAAGCTTTCTTT. It yields the protein CASSRDREAFF. Combining the CDR3 with reference TRBV19 and TRBJ1-1 gives the whole variable domain DGGITQSPKYLFRKEGQNVTLSCEQNLNHDAMYWYRQDPGQGLRLIYYSQIVNDFQKGDIAEGYSVSREKKESFPLTVTSAQKNPTAFYLCASSRDREAFFGQGTRLTVV.